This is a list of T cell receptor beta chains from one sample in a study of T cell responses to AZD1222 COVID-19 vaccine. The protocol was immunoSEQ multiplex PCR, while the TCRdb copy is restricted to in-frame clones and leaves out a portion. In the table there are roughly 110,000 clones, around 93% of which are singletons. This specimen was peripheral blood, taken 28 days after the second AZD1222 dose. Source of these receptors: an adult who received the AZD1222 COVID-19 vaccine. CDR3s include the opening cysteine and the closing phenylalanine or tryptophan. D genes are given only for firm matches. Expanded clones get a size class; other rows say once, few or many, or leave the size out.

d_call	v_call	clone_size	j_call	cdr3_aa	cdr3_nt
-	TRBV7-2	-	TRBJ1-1	CASSFPVNTEAFF	TGTGCCAGCAGCTTCCCGGTGAACACTGAAGCTTTCTTT
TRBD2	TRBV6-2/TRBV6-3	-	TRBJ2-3	CASSRTRTSGRITDTQYF	TGTGCCAGCAGTCGGACTCGGACTAGCGGGAGAATCACAGATACGCAGTATTTT
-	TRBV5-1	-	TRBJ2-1	CASSWTENEQFF	TGCGCCAGCAGCTGGACCGAAAATGAGCAGTTCTTC
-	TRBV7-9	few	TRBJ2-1	CASSLTPPLYNEQFF	TGTGCCAGCAGCTTAACCCCTCCTCTCTACAATGAGCAGTTCTTC
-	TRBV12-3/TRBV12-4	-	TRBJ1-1	CASSITRDSEAFF	TGTGCCAGCAGTATCACTAGGGATTCTGAAGCTTTCTTT
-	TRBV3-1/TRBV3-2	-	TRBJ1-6	CASTGGLDSPLHF	TGTGCCAGCACTGGGGGACTCGATTCACCCCTCCACTTT
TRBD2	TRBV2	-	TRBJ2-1	CARGTSGGGSYNEQFF	TGTGCCAGGGGGACTAGCGGAGGGGGCTCCTACAATGAGCAGTTCTTC
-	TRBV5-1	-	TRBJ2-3	CASSLGSSPTDTQYF	TGCGCCAGCAGCTTGGGTAGCTCCCCCACAGATACGCAGTATTTT
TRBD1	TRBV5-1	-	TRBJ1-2	CASSLGQGDGYTF	TGCGCCAGCAGCTTGGGACAGGGTGATGGCTACACCTTC
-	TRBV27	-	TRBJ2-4	CASSPGIVTKNIQYF	TGTGCCAGCAGTCCGGGGATTGTGACCAAAAACATTCAGTACTTC
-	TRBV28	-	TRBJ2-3	CASSSHTLTDTQYF	TGTGCCAGCAGTTCACACACCCTCACAGATACGCAGTATTTT
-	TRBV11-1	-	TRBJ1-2	CASSPAGTPSYGYTF	TGTGCCAGCAGCCCCGCCGGGACACCTAGTTATGGCTACACCTTC
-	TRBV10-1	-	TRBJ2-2	CASNPSGQRTGELFF	TGCGCCAGCAATCCCTCGGGACAACGCACCGGGGAGCTGTTTTTT
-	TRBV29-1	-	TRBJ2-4	CSAWALGNIQYF	TGCAGCGCCTGGGCCCTCGGAAACATTCAGTACTTC
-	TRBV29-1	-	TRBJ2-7	CSVGPANSYEQYF	TGCAGCGTTGGGCCAGCGAACTCCTACGAGCAGTACTTC
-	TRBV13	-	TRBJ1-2	CASRQRGSDGGYTF	TGTGCCAGCAGACAGCGGGGATCTGACGGTGGCTACACCTTC
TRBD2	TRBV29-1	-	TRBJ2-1	CSAVAGGGYNEQFF	TGCAGCGCGGTAGCGGGAGGGGGCTACAATGAGCAGTTCTTC
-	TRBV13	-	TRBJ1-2	CASSLSGRGRDGYTF	TGTGCCAGCAGCTTATCTGGCAGGGGACGTGATGGCTACACCTTC
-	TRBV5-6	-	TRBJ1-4	CASSLVGRHEKLFF	TGTGCCAGCAGCTTGGTGGGCAGACATGAAAAACTGTTTTTT
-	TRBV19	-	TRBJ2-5	CASSDISSHQETQYF	TGTGCCAGTTCCGACATTTCGTCCCATCAAGAGACCCAGTACTTC
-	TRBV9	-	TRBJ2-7	CASSVGPTGNSYEQYF	TGTGCCAGCAGCGTGGGTCCGACAGGAAACTCCTACGAGCAGTACTTC
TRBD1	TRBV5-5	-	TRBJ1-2	CASSFRGQTDGYTF	TGTGCCAGCAGCTTTCGGGGACAGACGGATGGCTACACCTTC
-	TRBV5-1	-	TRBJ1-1	CASSLVLGGGTEAFF	TGCGCCAGCAGCTTGGTTTTGGGCGGGGGCACTGAAGCTTTCTTT
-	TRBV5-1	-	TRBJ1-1	CASTDLMNTEAFF	TGCGCCAGCACCGATCTTATGAACACTGAAGCTTTCTTT
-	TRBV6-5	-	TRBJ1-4	CASKKQGGEKLFF	TGTGCCAGCAAAAAACAGGGAGGCGAAAAACTGTTTTTT
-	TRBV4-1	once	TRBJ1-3	CASSQEPAAGNTIYF	TGCGCCAGCAGCCAAGAGCCGGCCGCAGGCAACACCATATATTTT
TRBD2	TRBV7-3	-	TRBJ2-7	CASFRWEGDSYEQYF	TGTGCCAGCTTCAGATGGGAGGGCGATTCCTACGAGCAGTACTTC
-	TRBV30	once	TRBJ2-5	CAWSVSVLAGRGETQYF	TGTGCCTGGAGTGTCTCGGTCTTAGCGGGTAGGGGGGAGACCCAGTACTTC
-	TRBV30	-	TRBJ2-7	CAWGEVSYEQYF	TGTGCCTGGGGGGAAGTGTCCTACGAGCAGTACTTC
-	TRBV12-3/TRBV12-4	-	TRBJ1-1	CASSFREGTEAFF	TGTGCCAGCAGTTTCCGGGAGGGCACTGAAGCTTTCTTT
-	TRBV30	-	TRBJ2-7	CAWSVRYEQYF	TGTGCCTGGAGTGTACGCTACGAGCAGTACTTC
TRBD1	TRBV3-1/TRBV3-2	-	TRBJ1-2	CASSPQPDRVNGYTF	TGTGCCAGCAGCCCCCAGCCGGACAGGGTTAATGGCTACACCTTC